A single sample is the source of the 21 T cell receptor beta chains below, sequenced in a study of shared clonotypes between healthy human individuals. The repertoire was sequenced with immunoSEQ multiplex PCR; TCRdb's copy has only in-frame clones and lacks some. Counted here are fewer than 1.4 million clones, about four fifths occurring once; the ten biggest clones make up roughly 0.55%. Material for sequencing was memory CD4+ T cells from PBMCs. The subset: CD45RA-negative fraction. The receptors were sampled from a man between 18 and 35 years old in good health. Some clones in this sample may be carry-over from other donors' samples.

This clone was observed a few times. The chain combines TRBV5-1 with TRBJ2-5, with a tentative D call TRBD1 (5 bases). Near its end, the DNA agrees better with TRBJ2-7, so the J call may be wrong. The germline V gene has CDR1 SGHRS and CDR2 YFSETQ. The CDR3 has 15 residues. The DNA for the CDR3 is TGCGCCAGCAGCTTGGCCGTGGGGCGAGCCTACGAGCAGTACTTC. The encoded protein is CASSLAVGRAYEQYF.

J is TRBJ2-7 and V is TRBV27; tentatively, D is TRBD1 (6 bases). Germline V gene lookup returns CDR1 MNHEY and CDR2 SMNVEV (reference sequence). Trimming cost V 3 bases and J 7 bases, with 13 bases left between them. This CDR3 contains 13 residues. The CDR3 reads CASSFGQGREQYF. The CDR3, as DNA: TGTGCCAGCAGTTTCGGGCAGGGGAGAGAGCAGTACTTC.

The genes are TRBV4-2 and TRBJ2-5, with TRBD1 matching 8 bases. The J call may be wrong; the DNA end is better matched by TRBJ2-7. CDR1 is LGHNA, CDR2 YNFKEQ, per germline. This CDR3 spans 14 amino acids. CDR3 DNA: TGTGCCAGCAGGGGCTCGGACAGGGCCTCCGAGCAGTACTTC. Translation: CASRGSDRASEQYF.

The rearrangement joins TRBV28 to TRBJ2-5; tentatively, D is TRBD2 (5 bases). The V gene lost 10 bases and the J gene lost 5 bases, with 20 bases spanning the gap. The CDR3 is made up of 14 amino acids. Germline assignment: CDR1 MDHEN and CDR2 SYDVKM. The CDR3 protein is CATLRARQVETQYF. In DNA form, the CDR3 reads TGTGCCACCCTGAGGGCTAGGCAGGTGGAGACCCAGTACTTC. The whole variable domain, remainder taken from reference TRBV28 and TRBJ2-5, is DVKVTQSSRYLVKRTGEKVFLECVQDMDHENMFWYRQDPGLGLRLIYFSYDVKMKEKGDIPEGYSVSREKKERFSLILESASTNQTSMYLCATLRARQVETQYFGPGTRLLVL.

Points on this clone: The same CDR3 is also encoded by other DNA sequences in this sample. The chain carries TRBV7-9 and TRBJ1-4; 8 bases line up with TRBD1. CDR1 is SEHNR, CDR2 FQNEAQ, per germline (reference sequence). Trimming at V came to 5 bases and at J to 5 bases, leaving 4 bases not matched to a gene. There are 14 residues in the CDR3. The CDR3 region is CASSQRQGNEKLFF. The CDR3 DNA follows: TGTGCCAGCAGCCAACGACAGGGGAATGAAAAACTGTTTTTT.

A note on this clone: A read error is likely here: a far larger clone is one base away. Other DNA sequences in the sample encode the same CDR3. V gene TRBV6-5 combines with J gene TRBJ1-3; TRBD1 is a possible D gene (5 bases). Per the germline V gene, CDR1 is MNHEY and CDR2 is SVGAGI. The CDR3 length is 15 residues. Trimming took off 0 bases at V and 10 bases at J, with 16 bases between the two ends. CDR3 sequence: CASSYSSGLQNTIYF. The CDR3, as DNA: TGTGCCAGCAGTTACTCGTCAGGGTTGCAAAATACCATATATTTT.

The rearrangement joins TRBV30 to TRBJ2-7, with 10 bases fitting TRBD2. Germline V gene data show CDR1 as GTSNPN and CDR2 as SVGIG (reference sequence). The CDR3 is 14 amino acids. After removal of 7 bases from V and 6 bases from J, the junction contained 12 bases not matched to a gene. The CDR3 region has the DNA TGTGCCTTGGGGCTAGCGGGAGCTCTCTCCGAGCAGTACTTC. It translates to CALGLAGALSEQYF.

In DNA, the CDR3 is TGTGCAAGTCGCTTGGACAGTTACGAGCAGTACTTC. Translation gives CASRLDSYEQYF. V is TRBV12-2 and J is TRBJ2-7; TRBD1 was called by the table and not checked on the DNA. TRBV12-2 is shown as a pseudogene. The CDR3 sequence is 12 residues long.

The chain carries TRBV27 and TRBJ1-5; no firm D call. V was trimmed by 3 bases and J by 1 base, leaving 10 bases between them. This CDR3 spans 15 amino acids. The V gene's germline CDR1 is MNHEY and CDR2 SMNVEV (reference sequence). The CDR3 DNA sequence: TGTGCCAGCAGTTTGGAAGGTCGGAGCAATCAGCCCCAGCATTTT. Translated: CASSLEGRSNQPQHF.

The rearrangement joins TRBV29-1 to TRBJ2-3; 10 nucleotides agree with TRBD2. The CDR3 loop spans 14 amino acids. Germline CDR1 reads SQVTM; CDR2 reads ANQGSEA. The junction had 10 bases not matched to a gene; V was cut back by 8 bases and J by 5 bases. The CDR3 loop is CSPLGLAAGDTQYF. The DNA of the CDR3 is TGCAGCCCCTTAGGACTAGCGGCGGGAGATACGCAGTATTTT.

The chain carries TRBV4-2 and TRBJ2-1, with 7 bases fitting TRBD1. Losses at the gene ends were 7 bases for V and 0 bases for J; bases not matched to a gene: 3. This CDR3 region has 14 residues. CDR1 is LGHNA, CDR2 YNFKEQ, per germline. For the CDR3, the DNA is TGTGCCAGCACGACAGGGACCTCCTACAATGAGCAGTTCTTC. This codes for CASTTGTSYNEQFF.

This clone was observed a single time. The chain uses TRBV5-4 and TRBJ2-7; D remains ambiguous. V lost 2 bases and J lost 3, with 12 bases in between. From germline, CDR1 is SGHNT and CDR2 YYREEE (reference sequence). The CDR3 is made up of 14 amino acids. The CDR3, as DNA: TGTGCCAGCAGCTTAGAAGGACGGGTCTACGAGCAGTACTTC. This codes for CASSLEGRVYEQYF.

This clone showed up just a few times. V is TRBV28 and J is TRBJ1-1; 7 nucleotides align to TRBD1. The CDR3 loop spans 16 amino acids. CDR1 is MDHEN, CDR2 SYDVKM, per germline. The V segment lost 4 bases and the J segment 2 bases; nucleotides outside the gene matches: 10. CDR3 loop: CASSSLPGTANTEAFF. The CDR3 bases are TGTGCCAGCAGTTCGCTCCCCGGGACAGCCAACACTGAAGCTTTCTTT.

On this clone: The identical CDR3 is also encoded by other nucleotide sequences in the sample. The V gene is TRBV11-2, the J gene TRBJ2-3; 8 bases agree with TRBD1. The germline gives CDR1 SGHAT, CDR2 FQNNGV. The CDR3 contains 15 residues. Trimming at V came to 2 bases and at J to 3 bases, leaving 4 bases not matched to a gene. This CDR3 reads CASSLQGARTDTQYF. Written as DNA, the CDR3 is TGTGCCAGCAGCTTACAGGGGGCGCGAACAGATACGCAGTATTTT.

The genes are TRBV5-1 and TRBJ1-1; a possible D gene is TRBD1 (6 bases). Germline values: CDR1 SGHRS, CDR2 YFSETQ. The CDR3 has 16 amino acids. V was clipped by 4 bases and J by 4 bases, with 20 bases between them. CDR3 nucleotide sequence: TGCGCCAGCAGCCGGCTCTCCACAGGGTCCGGCACTGAAGCTTTCTTT. Its protein is CASSRLSTGSGTEAFF.

The sample holds many counts of this clone. The chain recombines TRBV5-1 with TRBJ1-1; D unresolved. The V gene's germline CDR1 is SGHRS and CDR2 YFSETQ. The CDR3 has 14 residues. Trimming took off 6 bases at V and 3 bases at J, with 15 bases between the two ends. The CDR3 DNA reads as TGCGCCAGCACCCCCGGAGGGCCTCACACTGAAGCTTTCTTT. Protein sequence: CASTPGGPHTEAFF.

This chain uses TRBV5-1 with TRBJ2-3; 8 nucleotides agree with TRBD2. The germline V gene encodes CDR1 SGHRS and CDR2 YFSETQ. This CDR3 contains 16 residues. V was clipped by 4 bases and J by 4 bases; unmatched bases: 11. CDR3 sequence: CASSPPGTRGSDTQYF. CDR3 nucleotide sequence: TGCGCCAGCAGCCCTCCCGGGACTAGAGGATCAGATACGCAGTATTTT.

This clone was seen more than once but under ten times. The chain is built from TRBV7-6 and TRBJ2-7; D is uncertain. Germline assignment: CDR1 SGHVS and CDR2 FNYEAQ. This CDR3 has 13 amino acids. The V end lost 0 bases, the J end lost 5 bases, and 8 bases lay between the germline ends. In DNA, the CDR3 is TGTGCCAGCAGCTTAGCTCCTAGGGACGAGCAGTACTTC. Translated: CASSLAPRDEQYF.

This clone was seen at least ten times. This chain connects TRBV6-5 to TRBJ2-1, with a possible D match to TRBD2 (6 bases). V dropped 7 bases and J dropped 8 bases, with 9 bases sitting between them. The length of the CDR3 is 11 residues. Germline loops: CDR1 MNHEY, CDR2 SVGAGI. DNA of the CDR3: TGTGCCAGCACCCGGAGGGATGAGCAGTTCTTC. As protein: CASTRRDEQFF.

V gene TRBV5-4 combines with J gene TRBJ2-5, with TRBD1 identical over 8 bases. V dropped 2 bases and J dropped 1; count of bases not matched to a gene: 7. Germline V gene lookup returns CDR1 SGHNT and CDR2 YYREEE (reference sequence). CDR3 length: 16 residues. The CDR3 reads CASSFYYRGIQETQYF. As DNA, the CDR3 is TGTGCCAGCAGCTTTTATTACAGGGGGATCCAAGAGACCCAGTACTTC. Filled out from reference TRBV5-4 and TRBJ2-5, the complete variable domain reads ETGVTQSPTHLIKTRGQQVTLRCSSQSGHNTVSWYQQALGQGPQFIFQYYREEENGRGNFPPRFSGLQFPNYSSELNVNALELDDSALYLCASSFYYRGIQETQYFGPGTRLLVL.

The V call is TRBV29-1, the J call TRBJ1-1, with D unresolved. V gave up 4 bases and J gave up 4 bases, with 10 bases separating them. CDR3 length: 12 amino acids. The germline V gene encodes CDR1 SQVTM and CDR2 ANQGSEA. CDR3 sequence reads: CSVVPVVTEAFF. The DNA of the CDR3 is TGCAGCGTTGTTCCGGTTGTCACTGAAGCTTTCTTT.